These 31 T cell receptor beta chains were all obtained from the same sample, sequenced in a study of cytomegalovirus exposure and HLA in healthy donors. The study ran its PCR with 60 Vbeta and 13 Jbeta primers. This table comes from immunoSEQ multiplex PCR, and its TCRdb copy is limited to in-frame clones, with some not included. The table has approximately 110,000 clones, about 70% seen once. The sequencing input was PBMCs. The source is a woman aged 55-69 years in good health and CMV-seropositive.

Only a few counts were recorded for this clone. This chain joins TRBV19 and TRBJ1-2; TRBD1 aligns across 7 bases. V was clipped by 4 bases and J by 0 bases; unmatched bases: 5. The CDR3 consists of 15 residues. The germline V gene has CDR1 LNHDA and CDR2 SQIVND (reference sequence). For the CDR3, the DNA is TGTGCCAGTAGTAGACAGGGAAGGGCTAACTATGGCTACACCTTC. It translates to CASSRQGRANYGYTF.

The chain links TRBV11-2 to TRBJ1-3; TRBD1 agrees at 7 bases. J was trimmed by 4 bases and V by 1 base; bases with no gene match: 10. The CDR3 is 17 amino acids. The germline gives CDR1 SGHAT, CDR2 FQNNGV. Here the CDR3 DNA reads TGTGCCAGCAGCTTAGGGCGGGACAGCCGATTCGGAAACACCATATATTTT. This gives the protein CASSLGRDSRFGNTIYF.

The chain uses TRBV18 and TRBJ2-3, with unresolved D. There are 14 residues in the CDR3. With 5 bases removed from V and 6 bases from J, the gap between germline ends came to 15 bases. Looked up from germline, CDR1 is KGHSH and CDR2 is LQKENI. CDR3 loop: CASSSTTPPDTQYF. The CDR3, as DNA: TGTGCCAGCTCATCTACTACCCCCCCCGATACGCAGTATTTT.

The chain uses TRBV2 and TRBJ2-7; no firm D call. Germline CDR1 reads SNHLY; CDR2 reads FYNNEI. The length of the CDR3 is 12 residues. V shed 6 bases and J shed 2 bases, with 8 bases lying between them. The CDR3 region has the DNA TGTGCCAGCAGGGGCAGACCCTACGAGCAGTACTTC. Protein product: CASRGRPYEQYF.

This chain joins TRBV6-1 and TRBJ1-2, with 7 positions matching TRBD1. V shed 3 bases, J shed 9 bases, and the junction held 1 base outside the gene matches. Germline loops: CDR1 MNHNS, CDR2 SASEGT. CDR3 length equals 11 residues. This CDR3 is CASSEGQRYTF. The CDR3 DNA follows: TGTGCCAGCAGTGAGGGACAGCGCTACACCTTC.

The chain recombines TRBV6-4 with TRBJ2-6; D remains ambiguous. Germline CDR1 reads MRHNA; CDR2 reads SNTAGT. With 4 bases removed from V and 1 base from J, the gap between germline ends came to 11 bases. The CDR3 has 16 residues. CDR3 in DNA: TGTGCCAGCAGTGTATCTGCGATGTCTGGGGCCAACGTCCTGACTTTC. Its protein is CASSVSAMSGANVLTF.

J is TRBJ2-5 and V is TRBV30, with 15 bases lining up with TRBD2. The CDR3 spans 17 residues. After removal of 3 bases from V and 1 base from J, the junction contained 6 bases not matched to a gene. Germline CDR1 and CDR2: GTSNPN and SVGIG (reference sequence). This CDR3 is CAWRPGTSGGFQETQYF. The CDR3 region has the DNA TGTGCCTGGAGACCCGGGACTAGCGGGGGGTTCCAAGAGACCCAGTACTTC.

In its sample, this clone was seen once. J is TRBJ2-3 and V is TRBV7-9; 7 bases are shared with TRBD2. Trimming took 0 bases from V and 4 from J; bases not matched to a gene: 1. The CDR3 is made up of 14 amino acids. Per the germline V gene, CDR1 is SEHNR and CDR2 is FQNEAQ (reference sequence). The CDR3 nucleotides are TGTGCCAGCAGCTTAGCAGGGAGGGCAGATACGCAGTATTTT. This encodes CASSLAGRADTQYF.

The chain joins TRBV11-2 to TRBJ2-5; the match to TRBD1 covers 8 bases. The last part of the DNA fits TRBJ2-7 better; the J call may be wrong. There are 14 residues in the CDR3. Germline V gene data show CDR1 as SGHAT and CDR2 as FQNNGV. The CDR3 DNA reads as TGTGCCAGCAGCCCAGGGGGCGCATCCTACGAGCAGTACTTC. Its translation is CASSPGGASYEQYF.

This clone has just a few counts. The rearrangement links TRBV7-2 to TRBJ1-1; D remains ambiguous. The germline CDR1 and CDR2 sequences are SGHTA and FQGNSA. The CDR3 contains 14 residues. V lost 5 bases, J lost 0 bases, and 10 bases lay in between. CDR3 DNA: TGTGCCAGCAGCACCGGGTCGTTGAACACTGAAGCTTTCTTT. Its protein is CASSTGSLNTEAFF.

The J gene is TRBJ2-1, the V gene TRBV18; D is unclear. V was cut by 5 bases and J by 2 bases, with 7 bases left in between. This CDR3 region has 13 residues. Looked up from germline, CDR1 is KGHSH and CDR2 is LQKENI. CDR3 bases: TGTGCCAGCTCAGCGGCCGCCTACAATGAGCAGTTCTTC. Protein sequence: CASSAAAYNEQFF.

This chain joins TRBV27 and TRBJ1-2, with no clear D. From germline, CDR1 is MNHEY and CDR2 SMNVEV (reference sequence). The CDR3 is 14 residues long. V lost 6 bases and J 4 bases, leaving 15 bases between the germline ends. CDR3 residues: CASSSVNIGYGYTF. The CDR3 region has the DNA TGTGCCAGCAGCTCAGTGAACATTGGCTATGGCTACACCTTC.

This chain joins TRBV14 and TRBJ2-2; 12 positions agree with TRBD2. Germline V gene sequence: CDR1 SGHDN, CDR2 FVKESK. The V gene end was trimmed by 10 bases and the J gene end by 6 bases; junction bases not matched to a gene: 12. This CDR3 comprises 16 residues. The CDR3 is CATVGTSGLLPGELFF. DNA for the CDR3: TGTGCCACCGTAGGGACTAGCGGGCTCTTACCCGGGGAGCTGTTTTTT.

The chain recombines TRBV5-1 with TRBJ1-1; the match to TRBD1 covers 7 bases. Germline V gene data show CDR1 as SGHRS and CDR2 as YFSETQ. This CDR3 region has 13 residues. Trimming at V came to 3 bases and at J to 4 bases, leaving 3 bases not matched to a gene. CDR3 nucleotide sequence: TGCGCCAGCAGCTCAGGGACAGTCACTGAAGCTTTCTTT. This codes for CASSSGTVTEAFF.

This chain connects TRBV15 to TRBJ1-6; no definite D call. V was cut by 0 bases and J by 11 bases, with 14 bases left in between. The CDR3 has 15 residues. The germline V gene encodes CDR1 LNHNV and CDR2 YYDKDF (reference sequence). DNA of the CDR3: TGTGCCACCAGCAGAGATTGGCGGTCCACTCCACCCCTCCACTTT. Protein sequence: CATSRDWRSTPPLHF.

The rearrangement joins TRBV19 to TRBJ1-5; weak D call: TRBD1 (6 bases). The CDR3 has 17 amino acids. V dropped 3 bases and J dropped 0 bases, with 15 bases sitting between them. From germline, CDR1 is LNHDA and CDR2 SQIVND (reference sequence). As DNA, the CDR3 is TGTGCCAGTAGTATGGGTCGCCTAGGGGGTAGCAATCAGCCCCAGCATTTT. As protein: CASSMGRLGGSNQPQHF.

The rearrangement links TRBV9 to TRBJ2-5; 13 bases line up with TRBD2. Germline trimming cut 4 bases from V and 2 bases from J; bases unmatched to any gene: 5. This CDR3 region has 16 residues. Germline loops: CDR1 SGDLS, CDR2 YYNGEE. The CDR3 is CASSPQGLAGQETQYF. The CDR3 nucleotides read TGTGCCAGCAGCCCTCAGGGACTAGCGGGGCAAGAGACCCAGTACTTC.

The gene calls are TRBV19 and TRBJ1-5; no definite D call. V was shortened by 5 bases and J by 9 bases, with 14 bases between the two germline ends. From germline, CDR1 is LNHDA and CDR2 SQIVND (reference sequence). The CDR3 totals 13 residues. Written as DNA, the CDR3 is TGTGCCAGTAGTCCCCGGCGGGATGGGCCCCAGCATTTT. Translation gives CASSPRRDGPQHF.

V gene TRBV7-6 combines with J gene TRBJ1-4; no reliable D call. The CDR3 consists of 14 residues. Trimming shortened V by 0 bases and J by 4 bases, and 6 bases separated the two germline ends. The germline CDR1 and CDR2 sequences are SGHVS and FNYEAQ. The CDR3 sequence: CASSLAEGNEKLFF. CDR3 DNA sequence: TGTGCCAGCAGCTTAGCAGAGGGTAATGAAAAACTGTTTTTT. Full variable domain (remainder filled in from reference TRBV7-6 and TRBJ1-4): GAGVSQSPRYKVTKRGQDVALRCDPISGHVSLYWYRQALGQGPEFLTYFNYEAQQDKSGLPNDRFSAERPEGSISTLTIQRTEQRDSAMYRCASSLAEGNEKLFFGSGTQLSVL.

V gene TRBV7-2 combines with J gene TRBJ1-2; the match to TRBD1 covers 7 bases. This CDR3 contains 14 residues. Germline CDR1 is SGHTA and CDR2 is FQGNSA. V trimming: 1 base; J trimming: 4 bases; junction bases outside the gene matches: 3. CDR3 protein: CASSLGQGLYGYTF. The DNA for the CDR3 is TGTGCCAGCAGCTTAGGACAGGGCCTCTATGGCTACACCTTC.

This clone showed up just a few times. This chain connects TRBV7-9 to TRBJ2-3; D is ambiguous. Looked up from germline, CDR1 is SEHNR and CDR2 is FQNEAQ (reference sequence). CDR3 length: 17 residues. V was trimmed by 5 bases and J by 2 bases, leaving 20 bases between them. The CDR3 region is CASSTPTPKYPTDTQYF. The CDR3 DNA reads TGTGCCAGCAGCACCCCGACACCTAAATACCCCACAGATACGCAGTATTTT.

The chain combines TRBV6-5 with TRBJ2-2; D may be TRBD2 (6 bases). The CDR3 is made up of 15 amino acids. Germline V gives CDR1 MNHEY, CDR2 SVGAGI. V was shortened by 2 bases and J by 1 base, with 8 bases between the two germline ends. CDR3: CASSYRGGNTGELFF. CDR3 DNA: TGTGCCAGCAGTTACAGGGGAGGGAACACCGGGGAGCTGTTTTTT.

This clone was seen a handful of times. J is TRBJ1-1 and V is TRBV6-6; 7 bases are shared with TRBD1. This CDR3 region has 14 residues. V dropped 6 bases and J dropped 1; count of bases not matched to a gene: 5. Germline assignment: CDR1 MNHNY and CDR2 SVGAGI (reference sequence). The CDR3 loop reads CASRAGQQNTEAFF. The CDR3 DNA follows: TGTGCCAGCAGGGCGGGACAGCAGAACACTGAAGCTTTCTTT.

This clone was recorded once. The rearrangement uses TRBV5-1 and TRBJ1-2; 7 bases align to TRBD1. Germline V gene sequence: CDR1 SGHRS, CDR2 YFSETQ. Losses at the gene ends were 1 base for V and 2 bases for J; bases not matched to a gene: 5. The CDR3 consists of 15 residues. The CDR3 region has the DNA TGCGCCAGCAGCTTGACCGGACAGGACAACTATGGCTACACCTTC. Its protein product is CASSLTGQDNYGYTF.

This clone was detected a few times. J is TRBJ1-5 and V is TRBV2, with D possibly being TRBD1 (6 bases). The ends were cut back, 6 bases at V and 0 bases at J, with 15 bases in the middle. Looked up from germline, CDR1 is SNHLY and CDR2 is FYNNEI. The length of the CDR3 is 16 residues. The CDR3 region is CASRGAEWYSNQPQHF. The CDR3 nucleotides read TGTGCCAGCAGGGGGGCCGAATGGTATAGCAATCAGCCCCAGCATTTT.

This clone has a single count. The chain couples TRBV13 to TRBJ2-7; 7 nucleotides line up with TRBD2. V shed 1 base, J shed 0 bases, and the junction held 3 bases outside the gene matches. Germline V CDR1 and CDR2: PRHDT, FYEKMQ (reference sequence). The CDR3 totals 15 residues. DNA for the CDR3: TGTGCCAGCAGCTTAGAGCGGGACGTCTCCTACGAGCAGTACTTC. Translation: CASSLERDVSYEQYF.

CDR3 region: CASSRWASYGYTF. CDR3 DNA: TGTGCCAGCAGCCGTTGGGCGTCCTATGGCTACACCTTC. This chain connects TRBV7-8 to TRBJ1-2; D not resolved. Germline V gene data show CDR1 as SGHVS and CDR2 as FQNEAQ. There are 13 residues in the CDR3. Trimming removed 5 bases from V and 4 bases from J, with 11 bases in between.

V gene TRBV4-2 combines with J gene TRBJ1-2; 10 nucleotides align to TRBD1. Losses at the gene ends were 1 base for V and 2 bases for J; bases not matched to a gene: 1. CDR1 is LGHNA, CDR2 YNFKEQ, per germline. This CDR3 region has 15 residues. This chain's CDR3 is CASSQGQGANYGYTF. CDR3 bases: TGTGCCAGCAGCCAAGGACAGGGGGCGAACTATGGCTACACCTTC.

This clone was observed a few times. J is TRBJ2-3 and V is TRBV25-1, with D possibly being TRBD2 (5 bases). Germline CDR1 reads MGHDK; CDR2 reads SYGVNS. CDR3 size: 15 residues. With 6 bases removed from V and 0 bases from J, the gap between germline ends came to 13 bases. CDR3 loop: CASSQPGGSTDTQYF. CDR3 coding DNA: TGTGCCAGCAGCCAACCGGGCGGGAGCACAGATACGCAGTATTTT. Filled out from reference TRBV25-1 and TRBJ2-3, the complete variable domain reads EADIYQTPRYLVIGTGKKITLECSQTMGHDKMYWYQQDPGMELHLIHYSYGVNSTEKGDLSSESTVSRIRTEHFPLTLESARPSHTSQYLCASSQPGGSTDTQYFGPGTRLTVL.

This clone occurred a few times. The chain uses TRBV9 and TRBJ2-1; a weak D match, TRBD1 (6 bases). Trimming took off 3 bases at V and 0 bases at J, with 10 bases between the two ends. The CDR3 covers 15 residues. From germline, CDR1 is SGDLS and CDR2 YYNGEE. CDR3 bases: TGTGCCAGCAGCGGACAGGTGAGCTCCTACAATGAGCAGTTCTTC. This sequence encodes CASSGQVSSYNEQFF.

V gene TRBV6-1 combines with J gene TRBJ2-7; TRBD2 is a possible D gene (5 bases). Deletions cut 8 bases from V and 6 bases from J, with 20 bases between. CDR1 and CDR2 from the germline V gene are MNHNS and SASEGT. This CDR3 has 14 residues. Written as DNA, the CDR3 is TGTGCCAGCTTTTCGGGGTCGTTCCCAGGCGAGCAGTACTTC. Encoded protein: CASFSGSFPGEQYF.